This T cell receptor beta chain was identified during a study of control samples from healthy donors and cancer patients. Only in-frame clones appear in the TCRdb table, and some are missing; sequencing was by immunoSEQ multiplex PCR. The sample yields 70,000 to 100,000 clones, 75% to 95% seen once. The V and J ends lost 3 bases and 7 bases respectively, with 12 bases between them. The CDR3 totals 13 residues. Sequenced input: blood. This clonotype originated in a man in his forties or fifties in good health. V is TRBV12-3 or TRBV12-4 and J is TRBJ1-2; D might be TRBD1 (5 bases). CDR3 in amino acids: CASSFRGDRGYTF. In DNA form, the CDR3 reads TGTGCCAGCAGTTTCAGAGGGGACCGTGGCTACACCTTC.